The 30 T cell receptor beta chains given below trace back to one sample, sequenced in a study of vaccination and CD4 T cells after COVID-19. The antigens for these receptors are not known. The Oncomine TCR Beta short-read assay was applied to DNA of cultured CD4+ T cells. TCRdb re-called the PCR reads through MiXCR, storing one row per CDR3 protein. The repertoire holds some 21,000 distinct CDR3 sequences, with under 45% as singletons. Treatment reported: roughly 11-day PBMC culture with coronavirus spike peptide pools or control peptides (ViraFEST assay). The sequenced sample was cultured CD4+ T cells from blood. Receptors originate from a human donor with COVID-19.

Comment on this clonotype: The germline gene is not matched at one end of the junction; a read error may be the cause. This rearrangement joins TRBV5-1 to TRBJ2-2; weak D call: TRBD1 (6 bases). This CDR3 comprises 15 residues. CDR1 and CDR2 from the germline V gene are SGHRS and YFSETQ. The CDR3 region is CTSSLAQGPHGELFF. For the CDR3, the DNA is TGCACCAGCAGCTTGGCACAGGGTCCCCACGGGGAGCTGTTTTTT.

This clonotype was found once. The CDR3 DNA is TGTGCCAGCAGCTCCCGGGACAGGGACTACGAGCAGTACTTC. This gives the protein CASSSRDRDYEQYF. V gene TRBV5-4 combines with J gene TRBJ2-7; 9 nucleotides match TRBD1. Germline loops: CDR1 SGHNT, CDR2 YYREEE (reference sequence). This CDR3 is 14 amino acids long. V shed 3 bases and J 3 bases; nucleotides not matched to a gene: 4. Filled out from reference TRBV5-4 and TRBJ2-7, the complete variable domain reads ETGVTQSPTHLIKTRGQQVTLRCSSQSGHNTVSWYQQALGQGPQFIFQYYREEENGRGNFPPRFSGLQFPNYSSELNVNALELDDSALYLCASSSRDRDYEQYFGPGTRLTVT.

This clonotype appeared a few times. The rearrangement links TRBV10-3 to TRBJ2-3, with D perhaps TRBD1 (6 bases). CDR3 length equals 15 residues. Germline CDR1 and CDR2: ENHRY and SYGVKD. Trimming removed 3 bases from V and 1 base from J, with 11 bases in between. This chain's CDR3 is CAISEGGSGTDTQYF. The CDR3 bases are TGTGCCATCAGTGAAGGGGGATCGGGCACAGATACGCAGTATTTT.

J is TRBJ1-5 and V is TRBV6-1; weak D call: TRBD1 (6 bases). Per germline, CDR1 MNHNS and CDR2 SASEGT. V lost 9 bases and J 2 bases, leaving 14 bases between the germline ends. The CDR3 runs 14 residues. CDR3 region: CASRGGGGNQPQHF. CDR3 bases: TGTGCCAGTCGGGGGGGGGGCGGCAATCAGCCCCAGCATTTT.

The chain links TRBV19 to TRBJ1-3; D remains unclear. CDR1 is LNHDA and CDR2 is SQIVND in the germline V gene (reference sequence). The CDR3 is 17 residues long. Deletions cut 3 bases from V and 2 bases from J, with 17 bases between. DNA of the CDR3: TGTGCCAGTAGTATGAAATGGGCAGGCGGGACTGGAAACACCATATATTTT. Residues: CASSMKWAGGTGNTIYF. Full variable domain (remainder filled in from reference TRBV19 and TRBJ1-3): DGGITQSPKYLFRKEGQNVTLSCEQNLNHDAMYWYRQDPGQGLRLIYYSQIVNDFQKGDIAEGYSVSREKKESFPLTVTSAQKNPTAFYLCASSMKWAGGTGNTIYFGEGSWLTVV.

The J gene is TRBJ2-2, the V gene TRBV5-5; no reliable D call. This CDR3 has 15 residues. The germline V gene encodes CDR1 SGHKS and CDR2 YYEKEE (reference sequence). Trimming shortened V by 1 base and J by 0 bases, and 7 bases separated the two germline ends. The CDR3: CASSLRPTNTGELFF. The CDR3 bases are TGTGCCAGCAGCTTGAGGCCGACGAACACCGGGGAGCTGTTTTTT.

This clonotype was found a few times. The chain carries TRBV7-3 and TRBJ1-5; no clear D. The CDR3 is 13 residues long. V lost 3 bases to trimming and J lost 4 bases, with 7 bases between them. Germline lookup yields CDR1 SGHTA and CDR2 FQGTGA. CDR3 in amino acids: CASSLTRNQPQHF. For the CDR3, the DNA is TGTGCCAGCAGCTTGACAAGGAATCAGCCCCAGCATTTT.

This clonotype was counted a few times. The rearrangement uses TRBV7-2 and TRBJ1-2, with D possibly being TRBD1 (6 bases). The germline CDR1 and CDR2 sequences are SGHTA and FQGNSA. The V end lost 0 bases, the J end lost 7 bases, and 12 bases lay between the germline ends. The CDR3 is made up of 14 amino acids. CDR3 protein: CASSLAGAGPGYTF. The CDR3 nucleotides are TGTGCCAGCAGCTTAGCGGGGGCAGGGCCTGGCTACACCTTC.

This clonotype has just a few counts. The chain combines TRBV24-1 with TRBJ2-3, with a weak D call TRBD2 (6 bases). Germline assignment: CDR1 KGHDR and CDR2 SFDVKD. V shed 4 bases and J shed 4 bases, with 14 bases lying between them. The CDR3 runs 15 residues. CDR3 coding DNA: TGTGCCACCAGTGAGGGGGGAATGAATGCAGATACGCAGTATTTT. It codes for CATSEGGMNADTQYF.

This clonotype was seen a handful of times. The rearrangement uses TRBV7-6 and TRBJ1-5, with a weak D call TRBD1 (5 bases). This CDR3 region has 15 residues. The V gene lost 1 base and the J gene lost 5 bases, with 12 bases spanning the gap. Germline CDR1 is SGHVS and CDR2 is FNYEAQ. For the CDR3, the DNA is TGTGCCAGCAGCTTAGTAGCGGGGGGGGATCAGCCCCAGCATTTT. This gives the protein CASSLVAGGDQPQHF.

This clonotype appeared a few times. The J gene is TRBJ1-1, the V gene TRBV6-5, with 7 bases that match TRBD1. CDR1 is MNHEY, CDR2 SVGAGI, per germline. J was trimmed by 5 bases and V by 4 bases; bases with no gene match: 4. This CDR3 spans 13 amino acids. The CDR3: CASSLQGGTEAFF. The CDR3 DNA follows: TGTGCCAGCAGTTTGCAGGGGGGTACTGAAGCTTTCTTT.

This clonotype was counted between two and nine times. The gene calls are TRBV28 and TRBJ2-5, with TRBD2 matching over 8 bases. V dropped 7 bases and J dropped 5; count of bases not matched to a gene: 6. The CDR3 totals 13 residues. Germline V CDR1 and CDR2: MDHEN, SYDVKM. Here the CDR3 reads CASILAGTETQYF. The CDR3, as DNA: TGTGCCAGCATCCTAGCGGGTACCGAGACCCAGTACTTC.

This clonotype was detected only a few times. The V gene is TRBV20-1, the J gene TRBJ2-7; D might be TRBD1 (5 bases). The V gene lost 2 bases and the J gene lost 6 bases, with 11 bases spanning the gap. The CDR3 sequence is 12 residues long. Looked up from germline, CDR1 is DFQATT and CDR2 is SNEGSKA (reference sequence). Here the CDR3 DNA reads TGCAGTGCTAGACAGGGAATTGGCGAGCAGTACTTC. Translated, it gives CSARQGIGEQYF.

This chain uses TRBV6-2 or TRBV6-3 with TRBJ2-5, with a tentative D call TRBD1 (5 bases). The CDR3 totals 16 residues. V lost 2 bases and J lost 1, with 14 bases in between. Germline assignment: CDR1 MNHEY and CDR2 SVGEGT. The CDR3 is CASSYVSGNPQETQYF. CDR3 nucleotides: TGTGCCAGCAGTTACGTCTCAGGGAACCCCCAAGAGACCCAGTACTTC.

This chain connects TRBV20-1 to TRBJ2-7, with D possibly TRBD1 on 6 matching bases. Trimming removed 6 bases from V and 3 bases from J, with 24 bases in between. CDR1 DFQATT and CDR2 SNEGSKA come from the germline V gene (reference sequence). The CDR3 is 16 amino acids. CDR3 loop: CSATANRASSDYEQYF. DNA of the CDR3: TGCAGTGCGACGGCCAACAGGGCCAGCTCCGACTACGAGCAGTACTTC.

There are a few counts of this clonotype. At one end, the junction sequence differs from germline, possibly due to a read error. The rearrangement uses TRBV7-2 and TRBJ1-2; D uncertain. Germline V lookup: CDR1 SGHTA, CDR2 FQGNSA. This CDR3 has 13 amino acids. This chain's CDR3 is CASSQSSKYGYTF. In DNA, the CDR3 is TGTGCCAGCAGCCAGTCTTCTAAATATGGCTACACCTTC.

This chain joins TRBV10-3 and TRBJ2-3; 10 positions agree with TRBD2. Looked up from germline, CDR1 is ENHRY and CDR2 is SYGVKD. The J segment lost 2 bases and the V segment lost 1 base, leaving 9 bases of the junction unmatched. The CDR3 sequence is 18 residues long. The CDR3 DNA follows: TGTGCCATCAGTGAGTTAAGTACTAGCGGGGCCCCCACAGATACGCAGTATTTT. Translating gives CAISELSTSGAPTDTQYF.

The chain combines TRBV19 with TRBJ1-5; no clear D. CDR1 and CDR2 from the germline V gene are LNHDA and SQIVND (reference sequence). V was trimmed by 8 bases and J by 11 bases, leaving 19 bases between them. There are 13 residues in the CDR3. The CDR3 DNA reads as TGTGCCAGTCGATTTGAATCAGTTCGGACCCAGCATTTT. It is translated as CASRFESVRTQHF.

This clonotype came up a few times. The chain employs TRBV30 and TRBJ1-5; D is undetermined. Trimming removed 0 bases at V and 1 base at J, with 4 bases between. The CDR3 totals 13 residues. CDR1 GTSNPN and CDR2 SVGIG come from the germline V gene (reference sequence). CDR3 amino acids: CAWSVQSNQPQHF. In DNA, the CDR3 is TGTGCCTGGAGTGTACAGAGCAATCAGCCCCAGCATTTT. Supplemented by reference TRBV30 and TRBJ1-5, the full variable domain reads SQTIHQWPATLVQPVGSPLSLECTVEGTSNPNLYWYRQAAGRGLQLLFYSVGIGQISSEVPQNLSASRPQDRQFILSSKKLLLSDSGFYLCAWSVQSNQPQHFGDGTRLSIL.

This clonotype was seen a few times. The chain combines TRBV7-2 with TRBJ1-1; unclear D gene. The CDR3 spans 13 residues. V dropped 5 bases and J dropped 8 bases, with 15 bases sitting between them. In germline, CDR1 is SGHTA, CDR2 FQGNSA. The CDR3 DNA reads TGTGCCAGCAGCCAACGCGCGGGTTTGGAAGCTTTCTTT. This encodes CASSQRAGLEAFF.

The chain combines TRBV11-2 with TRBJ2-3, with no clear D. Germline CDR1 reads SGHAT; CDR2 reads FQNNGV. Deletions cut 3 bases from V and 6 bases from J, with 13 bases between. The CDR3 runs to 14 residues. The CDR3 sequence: CASSLRRIGDTQYF. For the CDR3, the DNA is TGTGCCAGCAGCTTGCGAAGAATAGGGGATACGCAGTATTTT.

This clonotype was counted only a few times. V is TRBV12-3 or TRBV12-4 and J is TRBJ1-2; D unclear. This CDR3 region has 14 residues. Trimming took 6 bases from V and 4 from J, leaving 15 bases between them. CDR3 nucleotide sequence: TGTGCCAGCAGGGACGAGGGTCGGGGCTATGGCTACACCTTC. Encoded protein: CASRDEGRGYGYTF.

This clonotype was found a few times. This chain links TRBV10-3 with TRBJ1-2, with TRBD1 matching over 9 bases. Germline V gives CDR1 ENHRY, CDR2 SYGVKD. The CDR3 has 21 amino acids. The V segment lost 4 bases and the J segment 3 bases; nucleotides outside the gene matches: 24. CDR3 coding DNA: TGTGCCATCAGTGCCGAGGGGACAGGGAGGAAAAGGGGGGCGTCGGACTATGGCTACACCTTC. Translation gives CAISAEGTGRKRGASDYGYTF.

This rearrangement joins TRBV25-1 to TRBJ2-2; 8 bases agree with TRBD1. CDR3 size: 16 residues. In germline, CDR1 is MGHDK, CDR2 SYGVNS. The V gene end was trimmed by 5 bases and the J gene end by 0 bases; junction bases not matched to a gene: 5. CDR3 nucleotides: TGTGCCAGCAGTCTGGCAGGGGGCCCGAACACCGGGGAGCTGTTTTTT. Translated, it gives CASSLAGGPNTGELFF. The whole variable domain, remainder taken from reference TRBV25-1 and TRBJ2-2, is EADIYQTPRYLVIGTGKKITLECSQTMGHDKMYWYQQDPGMELHLIHYSYGVNSTEKGDLSSESTVSRIRTEHFPLTLESARPSHTSQYLCASSLAGGPNTGELFFGEGSRLTVL.

The CDR3 loop is CASSWDSQETQYF. In DNA, the CDR3 is TGTGCCAGCAGTTGGGACAGCCAAGAGACCCAGTACTTC. The chain is built from TRBV27 and TRBJ2-5, with 7 bases fitting TRBD1. The V gene's germline CDR1 is MNHEY and CDR2 SMNVEV (reference sequence). V trimming: 4 bases; J trimming: 1 base; junction bases outside the gene matches: 0. The CDR3 length is 13 residues.

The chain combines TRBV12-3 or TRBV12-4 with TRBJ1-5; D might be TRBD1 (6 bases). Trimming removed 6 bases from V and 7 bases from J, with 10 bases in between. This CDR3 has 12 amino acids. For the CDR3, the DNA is TGTGCCAGCAGCTCTCAGGGGCAGCCCCAGCATTTT. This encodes CASSSQGQPQHF.

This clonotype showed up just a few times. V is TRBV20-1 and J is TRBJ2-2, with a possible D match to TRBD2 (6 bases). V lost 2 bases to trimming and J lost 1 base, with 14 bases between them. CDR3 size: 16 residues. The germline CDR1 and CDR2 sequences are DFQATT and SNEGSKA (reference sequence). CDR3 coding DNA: TGCAGTGCTAGACGGCTCGGGCGGGGGAACACCGGGGAGCTGTTTTTT. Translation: CSARRLGRGNTGELFF.

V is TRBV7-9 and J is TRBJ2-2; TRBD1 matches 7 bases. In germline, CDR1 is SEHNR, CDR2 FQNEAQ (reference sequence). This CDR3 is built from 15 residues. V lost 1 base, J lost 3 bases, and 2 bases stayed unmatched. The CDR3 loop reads CASSLGTGHTGELFF. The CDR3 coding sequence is TGTGCCAGCAGCTTAGGGACAGGCCACACCGGGGAGCTGTTTTTT.

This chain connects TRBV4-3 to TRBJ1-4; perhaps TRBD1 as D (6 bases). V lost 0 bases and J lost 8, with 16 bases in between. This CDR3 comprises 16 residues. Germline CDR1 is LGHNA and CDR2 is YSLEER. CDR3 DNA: TGCGCCAGCAGCCAAGACTTAGGCAGGGGATCGGAAAAACTGTTTTTT. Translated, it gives CASSQDLGRGSEKLFF.

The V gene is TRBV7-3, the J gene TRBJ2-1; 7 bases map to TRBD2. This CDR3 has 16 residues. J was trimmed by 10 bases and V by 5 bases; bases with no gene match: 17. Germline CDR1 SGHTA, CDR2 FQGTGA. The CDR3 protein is CASSPRVSGGVGEQFF. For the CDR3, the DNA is TGTGCCAGCAGCCCCCGAGTCTCTGGGGGGGTAGGAGAGCAGTTCTTC. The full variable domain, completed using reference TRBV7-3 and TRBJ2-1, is GAGVSQTPSNKVTEKGKYVELRCDPISGHTALYWYRQSLGQGPEFLIYFQGTGAADDSGLPNDRFFAVRPEGSVSTLKIQRTERGDSAVYLCASSPRVSGGVGEQFFGPGTRLTVL.